The rows below give T cell receptor beta chains drawn from one sample of a study of chemoradiotherapy in HPV16-positive cancers. Sequencing was performed with immunoSEQ multiplex PCR; in TCRdb, only in-frame clones are kept and a portion is missing. Here the sample spans 30,000 to 45,000 clones, roughly 77% being singletons. The sample in question was blood, obtained from a patient who underwent chemoradiotherapy. Every receptor here comes from a human donor with HPV-associated anogenital cancer. Each CDR3 is given with its conserved first and last residue. A D gene is named only where the DNA matches it firmly. Not all rows give a size; the values are once, few, many and, for expanded clones, a class.

D	V	J	size	DNA	CDR3
.	TRBV5-1	TRBJ1-1	.	TGCGCCAGCACCCCCGCGGGGGCGGTAGGAGAAGCTTTCTTT	CASTPAGAVGEAFF
.	TRBV7-2	TRBJ2-7	.	TGTGCCAGCAGCTTGGGGGTTTCGGGACCGATATCCTACGAGCAGTACTTC	CASSLGVSGPISYEQYF
.	TRBV7-6	TRBJ2-2	.	TGTGCCAGCAGCAGACACCAGAACACCGGGGAGCTGTTTTTT	CASSRHQNTGELFF
TRBD1	TRBV14	TRBJ1-1	.	TGTGCCAGCAGCCGAGAACACAGGGGGCGGACTGAAGCTTTCTTT	CASSREHRGRTEAFF
.	TRBV11-2	TRBJ1-5	.	TGTGCCAGCAGTTCCCAAAACGGCCAGCCCCAGCATTTT	CASSSQNGQPQHF
TRBD1	TRBV10-3	TRBJ1-4	.	TGTGCCATCAGTTCTAGACAGGGGAGGGAAAAACTGTTTTTT	CAISSRQGREKLFF
TRBD1	TRBV18	TRBJ1-2	once	TGTGCCAGCTCACCCCGGGACAGGGGGTCTGGCTACACCTTC	CASSPRDRGSGYTF
.	TRBV10-3	TRBJ2-1	.	TGTGCCATCAGTGGAGCTGTACAGGGGAGGAATGAGCAGTTCTTC	CAISGAVQGRNEQFF
.	TRBV29-1	TRBJ1-1	.	TGCAGCGTTTCTTCCCAGGCTGAAGCTTTCTTT	CSVSSQAEAFF
TRBD1	TRBV11-1	TRBJ2-7	.	TGTGCCAGCAGCCCTAGAGGGACAGGGGTCCCTATAGGGGACTTC	CASSPRGTGVPIGDF
TRBD1	TRBV19	TRBJ1-4	.	TGTGCCACTTCCGGGACAGGGGGAACTAATGAAAAACTGTTTTTT	CATSGTGGTNEKLFF
TRBD2	TRBV14	TRBJ2-7	.	TGTGCCAGCAGCCACGCTAGCGGGGCGTACGAGCAGTACTTC	CASSHASGAYEQYF
.	TRBV19	TRBJ2-7	.	TGTGCCAGTAGTATCCGCCACCGCTACGAGCAGTACTTC	CASSIRHRYEQYF
.	TRBV7-9	TRBJ1-1	few	TGTGCCAGCAGCTTGAGACAGGTGAACACTGAAGCTTTCTTT	CASSLRQVNTEAFF